This T cell receptor (beta chain) was identified during a study of shared clonotypes between healthy human individuals. Generated by immunoSEQ multiplex PCR, the TCRdb table keeps only in-frame clones and is missing some. The data show about 2,100,000 clones, approximately 94% seen once. It was CD45RO-negative cells, positively selected for CCR7, that made up naive CD8 cells, with terminally differentiated effector memory CD45RA+ cells excluded. V lost 5 bases and J lost 3, with 14 bases in between. Germline V gene data show CDR1 as MNHNS and CDR2 as SASEGT. This CDR3 spans 14 amino acids. The TCR comes from a man between 18 and 29 years old in good health. Some clones in this sample may be carry-over from other donors' samples. J is TRBJ2-7 and V is TRBV6-1; D is perhaps TRBD2 (6 bases). The specimen was naive CD8+ T cells from PBMCs. CDR3 sequence: CASSSGGRDYEQYF. CDR3 in DNA: TGTGCCAGCAGTTCCGGAGGGAGAGACTACGAGCAGTACTTC.